One T cell receptor (beta chain) is described in this entry. Here immunoSEQ multiplex PCR was the method, and the copy in TCRdb shows in-frame clones only, minus some. The table has more than 80,000 clones, 80% to 90% seen once. This sample was taken from a study of lymphopenia after photon versus proton radiotherapy. V lost 1 base, J lost 9 bases, and 25 bases lay in between. The CDR3 spans 17 residues. Germline V gives CDR1 SGHTA, CDR2 FQGNSA. This sequence joins TRBV7-2 and TRBJ2-7; a weak D match, TRBD2 (6 bases). The sample consisted of peripheral blood, taken from a patient treated with proton-based radiotherapy. The TCR originated in a man between 60 and 70 years old with pancreatic cancer. Here the CDR3 DNA reads TGTGCCAGCAGCTTAGACGGAGGGCTCGGCGGGGATCGGGGGCAGTACTTC. It codes for CASSLDGGLGGDRGQYF. Supplemented by reference TRBV7-2 and TRBJ2-7, the full variable domain reads GAGVSQSPSNKVTEKGKDVELRCDPISGHTALYWYRQSLGQGLEFLIYFQGNSAPDKSGLPSDRFSAERTGGSVSTLTIQRTQQEDSAVYLCASSLDGGLGGDRGQYFGPGTRLTVT.